The 9 T cell receptor beta chains given below trace back to one sample, sequenced in a study of blood T cells in healthy people across ages (dated by TCRdb to between 2015 and 2016). The library was generated by 5' RACE. Sequenced using an Illumina HiSeq 2500. A second 7 to 11 cycle PCR used a sample-barcoded 5' primer and a J-beta primer mix. Using fastp at Q25 and MiXCR, TCRdb reprocessed the public reads and kept productive beta chains. Every CDR3 protein is listed once, alongside the most common genes and DNA of its rows. The sample includes about 780,000 distinct CDR3 sequences, with about 45% observed a single time. The biggest ten clones account for roughly 18% of the sample. The sample was blood. Source of these receptors: a man older than 75 in good health.

V gene TRBV6-2 or TRBV6-3 combines with J gene TRBJ2-4; D is unresolved. With 8 bases removed from V and 0 bases from J, the gap between germline ends came to 17 bases. From germline, CDR1 is MNHEY and CDR2 SVGEGT. CDR3 size: 16 residues. CDR3 DNA sequence: TGTGCCAGCGGAACCCAAACCCGACTAGCCAAAAACATTCAGTACTTC. This sequence encodes CASGTQTRLAKNIQYF.

There are a few counts of this clonotype. V gene TRBV13 combines with J gene TRBJ2-7; 9 bases line up with TRBD2. With V trimmed by 6 bases and J by 1 base, 7 bases remained unmatched. This CDR3 region has 15 residues. Germline V gene data show CDR1 as PRHDT and CDR2 as FYEKMQ (reference sequence). The CDR3 DNA follows: TGTGCCAGCAGTCACTTAGCGGGAGAGTCCTACGAGCAGTACTTC. This sequence encodes CASSHLAGESYEQYF.

This clonotype was recorded a few times. This sequence joins TRBV6-1 and TRBJ2-7; TRBD2 matches at 11 bases. Unmatched junction bases numbered 4, after V lost 4 bases and J lost 5 bases. Germline V gene data show CDR1 as MNHNS and CDR2 as SASEGT. This CDR3 is built from 14 residues. The chain's CDR3 is CASSGTSGSDEQYF. For the CDR3, the DNA is TGTGCCAGCAGTGGTACTAGCGGGAGCGACGAGCAGTACTTC.

The table lists this clonotype with a few counts. The gene calls are TRBV12-3 or TRBV12-4 and TRBJ1-1; D unresolved. This CDR3 contains 14 residues. Trimming shortened V by 6 bases and J by 5 bases, and 16 bases separated the two germline ends. The CDR3 loop reads CASRTLGGGTEAFF. CDR3 coding DNA: TGTGCCAGCAGGACCCTTGGAGGTGGGACTGAAGCTTTCTTT.

The chain recombines TRBV20-1 with TRBJ2-1, with 10 bases fitting TRBD2. CDR3 length: 17 residues. J was trimmed by 7 bases and V by 1 base; bases with no gene match: 13. Germline CDR1 DFQATT, CDR2 SNEGSKA (reference sequence). In nucleotides, the CDR3 is TGCAGTGCTAGAGGGAGCACGGGACTAGCGATAAGGAATGAGCAGTTCTTC. It yields the protein CSARGSTGLAIRNEQFF.

This clonotype has ten or more counts. The CDR3 nucleotides are TGCAGCGTTCCCGGGACTAGCCGCGAGCAGTACTTC. It encodes CSVPGTSREQYF. This chain connects TRBV29-1 to TRBJ2-7; 9 nucleotides agree with TRBD2. CDR1 is SQVTM, CDR2 ANQGSEA, per germline. The CDR3 sequence is 12 residues long. Trimming at V came to 5 bases and at J to 6 bases, leaving 5 bases not matched to a gene.

The chain carries TRBV20-1 and TRBJ2-3, with 8 bases identical to TRBD1. Losses at the gene ends were 3 bases for V and 10 bases for J; bases not matched to a gene: 6. CDR1 and CDR2 from the germline V gene are DFQATT and SNEGSKA (reference sequence). The CDR3 totals 12 residues. The CDR3 DNA reads TGCAGTGCTAGTCCCGGACAGGGTCCGCAGTATTTT. It translates to CSASPGQGPQYF.

This chain connects TRBV7-9 to TRBJ2-7; 12 bases map to TRBD2. Trimming cost V 2 bases and J 9 bases; bases outside gene matches: 5. Germline CDR1 SEHNR, CDR2 FQNEAQ (reference sequence). CDR3 length: 14 residues. CDR3 loop: CASSLTSGGNGQYF. The CDR3 DNA reads as TGTGCCAGCAGCTTAACTAGCGGGGGGAATGGGCAGTACTTC.

V is TRBV5-1 and J is TRBJ2-7, with 8 bases aligning to TRBD1. The germline V gene encodes CDR1 SGHRS and CDR2 YFSETQ. CDR3 size: 16 residues. The trim removed 0 bases at V and 7 bases at J, leaving 12 bases unmatched. CDR3 sequence (DNA): TGCGCCAGCAGCTTGGCCCTGGTCGGACAGGGCGGTGAGCAGTACTTC. This translates into CASSLALVGQGGEQYF.